The T cell receptor (beta chain) under discussion was sequenced for a study of blood T cell repertoires in COVID-19. Study-level information: Sample material is recorded as cDNA or gDNA derived from T cells, B-cell-depleted T cells, or PBMCs.

Trimming took 6 bases from V and 3 from J, leaving 11 bases between them. Looked up from germline, CDR1 is LGHNT and CDR2 is FRNRAP. CDR3 size: 14 residues. Recruitment covered about 26 US areas and drew participants whose ages spanned about 18 to 100 years. Participants' own reports of clinical history determined their cohort assignment. Original data processing: It was from reference gene primer amplification that nucleated cell counts were estimated. TCRdb's copy holds only in-frame clones and misses some; the assay was immunoSEQ multiplex PCR. The DNA gave D and trimming, while V, J and clone size come from that table. Of about 180,000 clones in the sample, roughly nine tenths are singletons; the top ten hold around 2.3%.

The receptor was derived from a woman aged 40 to 49 with acute COVID-19. This chain uses TRBV12-5 with TRBJ2-2; D is uncertain. The sequencing sample was made of PBMCs or T cells enriched from blood (not recorded which). CDR3 amino acids: CASGTRVDTGELFF. The DNA of the CDR3 is TGTGCTAGTGGCACACGGGTGGACACCGGGGAGCTGTTTTTT.